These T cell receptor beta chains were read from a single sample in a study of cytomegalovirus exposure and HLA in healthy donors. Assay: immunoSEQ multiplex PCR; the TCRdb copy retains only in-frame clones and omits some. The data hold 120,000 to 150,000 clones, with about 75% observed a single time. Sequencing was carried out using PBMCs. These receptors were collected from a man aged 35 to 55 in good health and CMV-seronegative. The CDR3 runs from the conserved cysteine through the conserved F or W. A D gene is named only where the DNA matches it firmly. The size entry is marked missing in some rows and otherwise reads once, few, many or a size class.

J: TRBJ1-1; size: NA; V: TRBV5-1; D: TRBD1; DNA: TGCGCCAGCAGTTTTCTACCGACAGGGGAGCCTGAAGCTTTCTTT; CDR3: CASSFLPTGEPEAFF
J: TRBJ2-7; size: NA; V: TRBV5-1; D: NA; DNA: TGCGCCAGCAGCCCCACGACTGCAGGGGACGAGCAGTACTTC; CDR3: CASSPTTAGDEQYF
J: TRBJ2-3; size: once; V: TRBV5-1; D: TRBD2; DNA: TGCGCCAGCAGCTTCGACCCTAGCGGGGTTACAGATACGCAGTATTTT; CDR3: CASSFDPSGVTDTQYF
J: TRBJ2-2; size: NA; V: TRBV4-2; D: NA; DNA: TGTGCCAGCAGCCCTATTCCCACGAACGCGAACACCGGGGAGCTGTCTTTT; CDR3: CASSPIPTNANTGELSF
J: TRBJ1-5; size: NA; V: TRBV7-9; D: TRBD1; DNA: TGTTCCAGCAGCTCCGGACAGGGGGCCCAGCATTTT; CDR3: CSSSSGQGAQHF
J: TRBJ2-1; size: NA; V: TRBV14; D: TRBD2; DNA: TGTGCCAGCAGCCAACTGAGTAGCGGGGAATACAATGAGCAGTTCTTC; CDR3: CASSQLSSGEYNEQFF
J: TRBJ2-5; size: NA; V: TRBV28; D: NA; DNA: TGTGCCAGCAGTTTCGCGGGACAAGAGACCCAGTACTTC; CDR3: CASSFAGQETQYF
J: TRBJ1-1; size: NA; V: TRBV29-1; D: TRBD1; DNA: TGCAGCGTTGAAGAGGGACAGGGAGGTGCCACTGAAGCTTTCTTT; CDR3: CSVEEGQGGATEAFF
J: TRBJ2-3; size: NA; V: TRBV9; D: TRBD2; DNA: TGTGCCAGCAGCCGTACTAGCGGGGCGACAGATACGCAGTATTTT; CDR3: CASSRTSGATDTQYF
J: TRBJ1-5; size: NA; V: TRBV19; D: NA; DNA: TGTGCCAGTAGTATCTATGGTCAGCCCCAGCATTTT; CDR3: CASSIYGQPQHF
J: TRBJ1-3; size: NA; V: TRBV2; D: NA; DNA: TGTGCCAGCAGACAGGCGTCCTCTGGAAACACCATATATTTT; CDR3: CASRQASSGNTIYF
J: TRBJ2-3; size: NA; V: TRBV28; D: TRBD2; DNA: TGTGCCAGCAGTTCAATAGCGGGTATGAGCACAGATACGCAGTATTTT; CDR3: CASSSIAGMSTDTQYF
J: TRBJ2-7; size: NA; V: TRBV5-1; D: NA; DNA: TGCGCCAGCAGCTTGGATAAGGAGCTCCCCTCCACCTACGAGCAGTACTTC; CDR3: CASSLDKELPSTYEQYF
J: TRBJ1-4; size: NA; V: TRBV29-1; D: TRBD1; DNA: TGCAGCGCCCAGGGACAGTTAAATGAAAAACTGTTTTTT; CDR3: CSAQGQLNEKLFF
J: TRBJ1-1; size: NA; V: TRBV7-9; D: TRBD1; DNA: TGTGCCAGCAGATCCGACAGGGTCGCTGAAGCTTTCTTT; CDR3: CASRSDRVAEAFF
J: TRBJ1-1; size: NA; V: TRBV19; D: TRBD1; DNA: TGTGCCAGTAGAAAGCAGGACAGGGCAGCTTTCTTT; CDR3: CASRKQDRAAFF
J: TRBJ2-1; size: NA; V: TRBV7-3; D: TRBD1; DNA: TGTGCCAGCAGTTTGGACAGGGGCACCTACAATGAGCAGTTCTTC; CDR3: CASSLDRGTYNEQFF
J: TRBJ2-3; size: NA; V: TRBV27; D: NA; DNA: TGTGCCAGCAGTTTACGAGGGGGGGCCAGCACAGATACGCAGTATTTT; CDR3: CASSLRGGASTDTQYF
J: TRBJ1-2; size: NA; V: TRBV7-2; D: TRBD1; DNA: TGTGCCAGCAGCCCCGGGGGCGCGGGACAGCTCTATGGCTACACCTTC; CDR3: CASSPGGAGQLYGYTF
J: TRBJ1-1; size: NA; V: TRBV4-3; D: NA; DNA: TGCGCCAGCAGCCTTAAACCCGGGAACACTGAAGCTTTCTTT; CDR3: CASSLKPGNTEAFF
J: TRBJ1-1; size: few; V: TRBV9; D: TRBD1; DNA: TGTGCCAGCACCCGTAGGGTAGGACAGGGGACTGAAGCTTTCTTT; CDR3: CASTRRVGQGTEAFF
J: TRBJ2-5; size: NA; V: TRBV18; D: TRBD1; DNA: TGTGCCAGCTCACCAGACAGGGAGAGTAAGGAGACCCAGTACTTC; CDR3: CASSPDRESKETQYF
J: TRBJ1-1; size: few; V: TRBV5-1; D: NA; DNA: TGCGCCAGCAGCAATGCGGGGGGAGACACTGAAGCTTTCTTT; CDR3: CASSNAGGDTEAFF
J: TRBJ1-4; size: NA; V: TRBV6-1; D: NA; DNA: TGTGCCAGCAGTGAAGTGGGAGGAAAACTGTTTTTT; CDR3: CASSEVGGKLFF
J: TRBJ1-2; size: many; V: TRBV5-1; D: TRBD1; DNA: TGCGCCAGCAGCCCGGGGGACAGGGCGTATGGCTACACCTTC; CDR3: CASSPGDRAYGYTF
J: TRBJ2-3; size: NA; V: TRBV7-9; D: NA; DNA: TGTGCCAGCAGTCCCGTATCGGGTTTTGATACGCAGTATTTT; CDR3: CASSPVSGFDTQYF
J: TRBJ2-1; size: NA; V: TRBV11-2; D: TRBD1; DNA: TGTGCCAGCAGCATGGGACAGAACCTTTACAATGAGCAGTTCTTC; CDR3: CASSMGQNLYNEQFF
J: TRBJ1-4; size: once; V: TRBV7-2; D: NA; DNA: TGTGCCAGCAGCTTCAGGGCTAATGAAAAACTGTTTTTT; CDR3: CASSFRANEKLFF
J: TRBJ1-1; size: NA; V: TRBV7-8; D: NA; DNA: TGTGCCAGCAGCTTATTCACCAGTCGGGGCACTGAAGCTTTCTTT; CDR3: CASSLFTSRGTEAFF
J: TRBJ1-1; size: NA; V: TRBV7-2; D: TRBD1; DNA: TGTGCCAGCAGCTTAAACAGGGGCACTGAAGCTTTCTTT; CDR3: CASSLNRGTEAFF
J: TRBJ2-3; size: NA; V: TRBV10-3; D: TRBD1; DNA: TGTGCCATCAGGGGGGACAGGGAGACAGATACGCAGTATTTT; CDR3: CAIRGDRETDTQYF
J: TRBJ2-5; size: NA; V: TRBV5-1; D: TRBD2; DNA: TGCGCCAGCAGTACCGGACTAGCGGGGGGGCAAGAGACCCAGTACTTC; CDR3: CASSTGLAGGQETQYF
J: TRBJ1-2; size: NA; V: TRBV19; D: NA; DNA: TGTGCCAGTAGTATGGTCCAGGGTGGCGACTATGGCTACACCTTC; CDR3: CASSMVQGGDYGYTF
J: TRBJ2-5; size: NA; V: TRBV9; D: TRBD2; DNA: TGTGCCAGCAGCGTAGCGGGGGGGACGAGGGAGACCCAGTACTTC; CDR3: CASSVAGGTRETQYF
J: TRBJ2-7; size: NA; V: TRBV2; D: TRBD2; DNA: TGTGCCAGCAGTGTGAGCGGGGGGGCGGCCGAGCAGTACTTC; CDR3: CASSVSGGAAEQYF
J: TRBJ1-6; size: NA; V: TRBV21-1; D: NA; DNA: TGTGCCAGCAGCAAAGACGGACAGGGCGCGGCACCCCTCCACTTT; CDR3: CASSKDGQGAAPLHF
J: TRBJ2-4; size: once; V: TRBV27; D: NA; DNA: TGTGCCAGCTCGGACAGAGCCAAAAACATTCAGTACTTC; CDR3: CASSDRAKNIQYF
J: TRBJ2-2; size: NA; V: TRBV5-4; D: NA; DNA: TGTGCCAGCAGCCTTCGGACAGAGACGGCCGGGGAGCTGTTTTTT; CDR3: CASSLRTETAGELFF
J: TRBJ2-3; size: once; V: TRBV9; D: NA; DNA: TGTGCCAGCAGCGTAAACAGGGCCCACACAGATACGCAGTATTTT; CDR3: CASSVNRAHTDTQYF
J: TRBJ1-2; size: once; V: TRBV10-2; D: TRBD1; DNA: TGCGCCAGCAGTGAGGGGCAGGGGGCGCGTGGCTACACCTTC; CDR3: CASSEGQGARGYTF
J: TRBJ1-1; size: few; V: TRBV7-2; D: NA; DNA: TGTGCCAGCAGGCCCCGGCGGGGGGACACTGAAGCTTTCTTT; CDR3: CASRPRRGDTEAFF
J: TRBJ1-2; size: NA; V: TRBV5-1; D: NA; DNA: TGCGCCAGCAGCTTGGCCGGTGGAGACGGGGTGGAGGGCTACACCTTC; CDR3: CASSLAGGDGVEGYTF
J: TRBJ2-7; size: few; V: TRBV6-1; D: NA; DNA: TGTGCCTCCTGGGGGACTGGGGAAAAATACTACGAGCAGTACTTC; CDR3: CASWGTGEKYYEQYF
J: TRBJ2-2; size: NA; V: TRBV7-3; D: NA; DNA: TGTGCCAGCAGCTTACGGGGGAATCCCGGGGAGCTGTTTTTT; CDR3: CASSLRGNPGELFF
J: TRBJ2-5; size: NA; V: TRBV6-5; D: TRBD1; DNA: TGTGCCAGCAGTCCCACAGGGGGCGCACAGGAGACCCAGTACTTC; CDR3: CASSPTGGAQETQYF
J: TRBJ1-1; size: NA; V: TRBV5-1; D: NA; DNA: TGCGCCAGCACCCGATGGGGACAAGGGGACACTGAAGCTTTCTTT; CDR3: CASTRWGQGDTEAFF
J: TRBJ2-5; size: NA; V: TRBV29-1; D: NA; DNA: TGCAGCGCCCGGGCCGGGACTCAAGAGACCCAGTACTTC; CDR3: CSARAGTQETQYF
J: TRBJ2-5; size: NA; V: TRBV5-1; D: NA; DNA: TGCGCCAGCAGTTCCGACTTGTACCAAGAGACCCAGTACTTC; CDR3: CASSSDLYQETQYF
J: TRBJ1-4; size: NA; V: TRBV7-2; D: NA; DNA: TGTGCCAGCAGCTTGAGGCGGACAGTCCTGGGGGAAAAACTGTTTTTT; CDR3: CASSLRRTVLGEKLFF
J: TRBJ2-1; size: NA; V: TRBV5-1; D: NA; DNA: TGCGCCAGCAGCCCGCGAGGCGGGGGCACTGAGCAGTTCTTC; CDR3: CASSPRGGGTEQFF
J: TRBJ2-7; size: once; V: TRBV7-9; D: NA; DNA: TGTGCCAGCAGCTCGACAGGAATTAACTCCTACGAGCAGTACTTC; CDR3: CASSSTGINSYEQYF
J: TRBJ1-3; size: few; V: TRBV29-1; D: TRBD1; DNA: TGCAGCGTTGAGGGTTCCCCGGGACAGGGGAGATATTTT; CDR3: CSVEGSPGQGRYF
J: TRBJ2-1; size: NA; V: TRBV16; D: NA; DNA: TGTGCCAGCAGCCAATTGGGCGGGTTTGAGCAGTTCTTC; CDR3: CASSQLGGFEQFF
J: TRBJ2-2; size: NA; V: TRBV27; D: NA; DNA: TGTGCCAGCAGTTTATTCTTGGGAGCGTGGACCGGGGAGCTGTTTTTT; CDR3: CASSLFLGAWTGELFF